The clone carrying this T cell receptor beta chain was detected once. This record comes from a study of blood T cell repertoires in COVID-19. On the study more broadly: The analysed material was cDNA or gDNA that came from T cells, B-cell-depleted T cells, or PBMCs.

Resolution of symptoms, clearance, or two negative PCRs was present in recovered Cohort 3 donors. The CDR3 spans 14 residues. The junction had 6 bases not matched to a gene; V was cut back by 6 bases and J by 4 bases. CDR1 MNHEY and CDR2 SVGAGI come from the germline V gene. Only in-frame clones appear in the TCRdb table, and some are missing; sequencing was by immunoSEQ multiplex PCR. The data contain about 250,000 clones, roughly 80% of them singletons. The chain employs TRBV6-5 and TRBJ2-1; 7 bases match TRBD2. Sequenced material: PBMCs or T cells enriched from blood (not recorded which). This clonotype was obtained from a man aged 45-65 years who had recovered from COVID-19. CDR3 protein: CASRGGGRYNEQFF. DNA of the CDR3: TGTGCCAGCAGGGGCGGGGGTAGGTACAATGAGCAGTTCTTC.